This T cell receptor (beta chain) was recovered during a study of Ad26.COV2.S vaccination and SARS-CoV-2 variants listed by TCRdb under 2021. Describing the broader study: Donors in the vaccine arm were drawn from COV1001, a multicentre, randomized, double-blind, placebo-controlled phase I-IIa trial testing Ad26.COV2.S in healthy adults. Dosing of Ad26.COV2.S was intramuscular, at either 5x10^10 or 1x10^11 viral particles, delivered as one shot or as two shots spaced 56 days apart. A total of approximately 30 samples were included in the TCR-sequenced set, comprising around 20 Ad26.COV2.S vaccine recipients, 5 placebo recipients and 8 SARS-CoV-2 convalescent individuals. The specificity and breadth of SARS-CoV-2-reactive T cell receptors after Ad26.COV2.S vaccination were assessed by TCRbeta repertoire sequencing. Throughout the experiments and outcome assessment, investigators stayed blinded to trial group allocation. Trial participants were randomized into five groups of five, in which low-dose or high-dose Ad26.COV2.S was given once or twice, or placebo was given on both occasions.

The CDR3 starts with the cysteine, ends with the phenylalanine, and has 15 residues. Here the CDR3 DNA is all that survives: 45 bases in frame from base 1. CDR1 and CDR2, looked up from the germline V gene, are SGHAT and FQNNGV. V loses 5 bases, J loses 4 bases, and the germline ends lie 17 bases apart. Overall study outcomes, separate from this receptor: After vaccination, spike-specific CD8+ and CD4+ T cell responses were reported to show substantial breadth. Vaccine and placebo recipients had similar non-spike TCR breadth, a finding consistent with the vaccine containing only spike. The study was not powered for comparison of responses between vaccine doses or regimens. According to the authors, total T cell responses may have been underestimated by the TCR breadth and depth analyses. Spike-specific TCR breadth was higher in Ad26.COV2.S recipients than in placebo recipients (P = 0.0014).

In light of the paper, this sample's treatment or condition label describes: roughly 20 received Ad26.COV2.S at low or high dose, single or two shots; roughly 5 received placebo; per-sample allocation not given. For vaccine and placebo recipients, repertoires were sequenced using samples collected on day 63 after the first injection. Between 29 July and 7 August 2020, Cohort 1b enrolled 25 adults aged 18-55 years at one site in Boston, USA. Ad26.COV2.S was a replication-incompetent adenovirus type 26 vector expressing a prefusion-stabilized SARS-CoV-2 spike protein from the original Wuhan strain. The immunoSEQ Assay was used to sequence TCRbeta CDR3 regions. After extraction, genomic DNA underwent amplification by bias-controlled multiplex PCR, followed by high-throughput sequencing. Regarding the original processing steps: To quantify the absolute abundance of every unique TCRbeta CDR3 region, sequences were collapsed and filtered. T cell fraction was estimated by normalizing TCRbeta template counts to usable DNA, which was measured by amplifying reference genes present in all nucleated cells. Repertoire TCRs were annotated as SARS-CoV-2-specific by exact matching of V gene, CDR3 amino acid sequence and J gene to a known reactive TCR set. MIRA supplied the reference SARS-CoV-2 TCR set, which was filtered for enrichment in COVID-19-positive ImmuneCODE repertoires so that public or cross-reactive TCRs were removed. Using the MIRA antigens, annotated TCRs were further analysed by specific ORF or by position within an ORF. Depth was the summed frequency of annotated unique rearrangements, while breadth was defined as annotated unique rearrangements over total unique productive rearrangements. Two-sided Wilcoxon rank-sum tests were used to compare TCR breadth between groups. What TCRdb holds here is the immuneACCESS table cut down to in-frame rearrangements. Part of the clones is not present; checked against another copy, under half of the missing clones reflect an unresolved V gene, and the others are unexplained. V, J and clone size are taken as reported in that table, and D and trimming were inferred from the DNA itself. This sample lists some 330,000 clones; around 90% were detected once. The ten largest account for around 5.5% of the sample.

Remarks on this clone: The clone's antigen remains unknown. It has no much larger one-base neighbor in the sample; base qualities were not kept.

The TCR originated in a person aged 18-60 years who received the Ad26.COV2.S COVID-19 vaccine or a placebo. The rearrangement combines TRBV11-2 with TRBJ2-5, with the D gene possibly TRBD1 or TRBD2, each one fitting 5 bases. Material: peripheral blood, obtained in a trial of Ad26.COV2.S vaccine versus placebo. The CDR3 in this case is CASSPPGLRGETQYF. The DNA sequence follows: TGTGCCAGCAGCCCTCCCGGCTTGAGGGGAGAGACCCAGTACTTC.